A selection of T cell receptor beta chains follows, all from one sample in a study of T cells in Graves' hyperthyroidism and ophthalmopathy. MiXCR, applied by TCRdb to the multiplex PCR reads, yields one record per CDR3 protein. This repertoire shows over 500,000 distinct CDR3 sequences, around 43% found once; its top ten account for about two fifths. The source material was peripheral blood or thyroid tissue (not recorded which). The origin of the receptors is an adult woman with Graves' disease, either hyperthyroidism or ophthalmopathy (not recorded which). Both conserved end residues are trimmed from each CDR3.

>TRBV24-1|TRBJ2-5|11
ATSAHGEETQY
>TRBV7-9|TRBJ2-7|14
ASSQKTSGSSYEQY
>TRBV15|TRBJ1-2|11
ATSPRLRRGYT
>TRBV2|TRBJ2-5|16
ASSDRLAGGARWETQY
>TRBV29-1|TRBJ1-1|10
SVENRNTEAF
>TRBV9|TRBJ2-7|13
ASSVSAGSFYEQY
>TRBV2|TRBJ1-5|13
ASSEEGLGVQPQH
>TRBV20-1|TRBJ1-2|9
SATEDYGYT
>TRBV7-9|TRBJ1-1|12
ASSLVPAGGEAF
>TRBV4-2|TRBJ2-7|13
ASSQAFSGSDEQY
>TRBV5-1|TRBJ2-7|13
ASSFTGGEIYEQY
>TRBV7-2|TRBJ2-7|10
ASSSETAEQY
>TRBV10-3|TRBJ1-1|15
AISEMPGGGVNTEAF
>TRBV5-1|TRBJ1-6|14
ASSLAGIKYNSPLH
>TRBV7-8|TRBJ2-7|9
ASSRSGEQY
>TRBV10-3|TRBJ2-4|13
AISESGAGQNIQY
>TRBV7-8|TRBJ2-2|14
ASSPWTSLDYGELF
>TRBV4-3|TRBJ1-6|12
ASSQEIINSPLH
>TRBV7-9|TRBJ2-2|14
ASSQDRAENTGELF
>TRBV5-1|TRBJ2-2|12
ASSLGGRNGELF
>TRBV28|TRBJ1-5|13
SSIAAGTPNQPQH
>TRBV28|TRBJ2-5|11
ASTKDHGETQY
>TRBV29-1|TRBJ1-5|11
SVGRHSNQPQH
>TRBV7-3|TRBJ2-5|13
ASSFGLATEETQY
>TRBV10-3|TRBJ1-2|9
AISGGRGYT
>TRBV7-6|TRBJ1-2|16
ASSPNSLVNRDYYGYT
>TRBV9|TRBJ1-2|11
ASSPQQGDGYT
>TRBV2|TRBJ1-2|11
ARKTGGNYGYT
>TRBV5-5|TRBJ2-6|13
ASSLDPVGANVLT
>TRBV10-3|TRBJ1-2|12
AISDTPQGSGYT
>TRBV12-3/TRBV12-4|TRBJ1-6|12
ASSLTVYNSPLH
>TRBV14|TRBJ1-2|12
ASSRLGQKYGYT
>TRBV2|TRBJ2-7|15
ASSEAPGLANSYEQY
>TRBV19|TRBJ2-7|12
ASSIGGGALEQY
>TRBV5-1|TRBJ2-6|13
ASSLQGEGGNVLT
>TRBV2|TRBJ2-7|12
ASSVEGYSYEQY
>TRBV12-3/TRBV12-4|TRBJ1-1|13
ASSLTGAANTEAF
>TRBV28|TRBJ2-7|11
AGRTGVGGEQY
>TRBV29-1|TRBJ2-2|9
SVDVGGELF
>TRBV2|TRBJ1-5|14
ASSSPGTFSNQPQH
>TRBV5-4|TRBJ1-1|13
ASSRGAGQNTEAF
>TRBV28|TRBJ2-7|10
ASSPSFYEQY
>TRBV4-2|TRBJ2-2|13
ASSQVGSTTGELF
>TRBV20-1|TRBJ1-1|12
SARSPFTDTEAF
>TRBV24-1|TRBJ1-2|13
ATSDRGQVRGGYT
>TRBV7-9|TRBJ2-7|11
ASSFGSLGEQY
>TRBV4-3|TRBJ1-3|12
ASSQVISGNTIY
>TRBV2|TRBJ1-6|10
ASSEIPGPLH
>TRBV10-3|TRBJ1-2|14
AISGTGGSSDYGYT
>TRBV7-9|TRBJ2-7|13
ASSFQGGARYEQY